Listed below are T cell receptor beta chains from one sample, sequenced in a study of cytomegalovirus exposure and HLA in healthy donors. Profiled with immunoSEQ multiplex PCR; TCRdb holds only in-frame clones, not every one. The sample gives under 130,000 clones, about 12% of which show up once; about a sixth is in the top ten. The sample comprised PBMCs. The receptors stem from a man in his forties or fifties in good health and CMV-seropositive. Both conserved end residues are part of each CDR3. D genes are given only for firm matches. Expanded clones get a size class; other rows say once, few or many, or leave the size out.

d_gene: NA; j_gene: TRBJ1-1; v_gene: TRBV29-1; abundance: few; CDR3aa: CSVEDMNTEAFF; CDR3nt: TGCAGCGTCGAAGATATGAACACTGAAGCTTTCTTT
d_gene: TRBD1; j_gene: TRBJ1-1; v_gene: TRBV10-3; abundance: few; CDR3aa: CASGQGANTEAFF; CDR3nt: TGTGCCTCCGGACAGGGGGCAAACACTGAAGCTTTCTTT
d_gene: NA; j_gene: TRBJ2-3; v_gene: TRBV7-3; abundance: NA; CDR3aa: CASSLTSSPDTQYF; CDR3nt: TGTGCCAGCAGCTTAACTTCGTCCCCGGATACGCAGTATTTT
d_gene: NA; j_gene: TRBJ2-5; v_gene: TRBV11-2; abundance: NA; CDR3aa: CASSWGGETQYF; CDR3nt: TGTGCCAGCAGCTGGGGAGGCGAGACCCAGTACTTC
d_gene: TRBD1; j_gene: TRBJ2-7; v_gene: TRBV6-1; abundance: NA; CDR3aa: CASSPTGVLYEQYF; CDR3nt: TGTGCCAGCAGTCCCACAGGGGTCCTCTACGAGCAGTACTTC
d_gene: NA; j_gene: TRBJ1-2; v_gene: TRBV2; abundance: few; CDR3aa: CASRENVQGAYGYTF; CDR3nt: TGTGCCAGCAGGGAAAATGTACAGGGCGCGTATGGCTACACCTTC
d_gene: TRBD1; j_gene: TRBJ2-1; v_gene: TRBV18; abundance: NA; CDR3aa: CASSLSGGNNEQFF; CDR3nt: TGTGCCAGCTCTCTTTCAGGGGGAAACAATGAGCAGTTCTTC
d_gene: TRBD1; j_gene: TRBJ1-4; v_gene: TRBV5-1; abundance: NA; CDR3aa: CASSSRGQTNEKLFF; CDR3nt: TGCGCCAGCAGCTCCAGGGGGCAAACTAATGAAAAACTGTTTTTT
d_gene: TRBD1; j_gene: TRBJ2-7; v_gene: TRBV13; abundance: NA; CDR3aa: CASSGEGQAAYEQYF; CDR3nt: TGTGCCAGCAGCGGAGAGGGACAGGCCGCCTACGAGCAGTACTTC
d_gene: TRBD2; j_gene: TRBJ2-3; v_gene: TRBV7-9; abundance: few; CDR3aa: CASSFWTSFTDTQYF; CDR3nt: TGTGCCAGCAGCTTTTGGACTAGCTTCACAGATACGCAGTATTTT
d_gene: NA; j_gene: TRBJ2-5; v_gene: TRBV7-9; abundance: few; CDR3aa: CASSLVTSSGYQETQYF; CDR3nt: TGTGCCAGCAGCTTAGTAACCTCCTCAGGGTACCAAGAGACCCAGTACTTC
d_gene: NA; j_gene: TRBJ2-3; v_gene: TRBV4-3; abundance: NA; CDR3aa: CASSQIPSKKF; CDR3nt: TGCGCCAGCAGCCAGATCCCTTCTAAGAAATTT
d_gene: TRBD1; j_gene: TRBJ1-5; v_gene: TRBV10-3; abundance: few; CDR3aa: CAINEGTEDQPQHF; CDR3nt: TGTGCCATCAACGAGGGGACAGAGGATCAGCCCCAGCATTTT
d_gene: NA; j_gene: TRBJ1-2; v_gene: TRBV6-1; abundance: NA; CDR3aa: CASRTSEHYGYTF; CDR3nt: TGTGCCAGCAGGACGAGCGAGCACTATGGCTACACCTTC
d_gene: TRBD1; j_gene: TRBJ1-1; v_gene: TRBV7-3; abundance: NA; CDR3aa: CASSQTGGLEAFF; CDR3nt: TGTGCCAGCAGCCAGACAGGGGGCCTCGAAGCTTTCTTT
d_gene: TRBD2; j_gene: TRBJ2-1; v_gene: TRBV5-4; abundance: few; CDR3aa: CASSLAGLEGEQFF; CDR3nt: TGTGCCAGCAGCTTGGCCGGACTAGAGGGTGAGCAGTTCTTC
d_gene: TRBD2; j_gene: TRBJ2-1; v_gene: TRBV5-8; abundance: once; CDR3aa: CASSKMGLAYNEQFF; CDR3nt: TGTGCCAGCAGCAAGATGGGACTAGCGTACAATGAGCAGTTCTTC
d_gene: NA; j_gene: TRBJ1-1; v_gene: TRBV29-1; abundance: few; CDR3aa: CSVASGAANTEAFF; CDR3nt: TGCAGCGTCGCTTCAGGGGCCGCGAACACTGAAGCTTTCTTT
d_gene: NA; j_gene: TRBJ1-1; v_gene: TRBV12-5; abundance: few; CDR3aa: CASGLVSGAFF; CDR3nt: TGTGCTAGTGGTTTGGTATCCGGAGCTTTCTTT
d_gene: NA; j_gene: TRBJ2-2; v_gene: TRBV18; abundance: few; CDR3aa: CASSPTQLRYGSGELFF; CDR3nt: TGTGCCAGCTCACCGACACAGCTAAGATATGGGAGCGGGGAGCTGTTTTTT
d_gene: TRBD1; j_gene: TRBJ1-1; v_gene: TRBV10-2; abundance: many; CDR3aa: CASSESTGSSGTEAFF; CDR3nt: TGCGCCAGCAGTGAGTCGACAGGGTCATCGGGCACTGAAGCTTTCTTT
d_gene: TRBD1; j_gene: TRBJ2-7; v_gene: TRBV19; abundance: NA; CDR3aa: CASSTGRDRLYEQYF; CDR3nt: TGTGCCAGTAGTACCGGACGGGACAGGCTCTACGAGCAGTACTTC
d_gene: TRBD2; j_gene: TRBJ2-1; v_gene: TRBV29-1; abundance: NA; CDR3aa: CSVGGGLAGYNEQFF; CDR3nt: TGCAGCGTCGGGGGGGGACTAGCGGGATACAATGAGCAGTTCTTC
d_gene: TRBD2; j_gene: TRBJ2-1; v_gene: TRBV19; abundance: NA; CDR3aa: CASRRQRELEQFF; CDR3nt: TGTGCCAGTAGACGGCAGCGGGAGCTTGAGCAGTTCTTC
d_gene: NA; j_gene: TRBJ1-3; v_gene: TRBV29-1; abundance: NA; CDR3aa: CSVLHPSSGNTIYF; CDR3nt: TGCAGCGTTCTTCATCCTAGCTCTGGAAACACCATATATTTT
d_gene: NA; j_gene: TRBJ2-1; v_gene: TRBV7-3; abundance: NA; CDR3aa: CASSLILSRGTNEQFF; CDR3nt: TGTGCCAGCAGCTTAATTCTCTCCCGGGGGACCAATGAGCAGTTCTTC
d_gene: TRBD1; j_gene: TRBJ2-7; v_gene: TRBV7-8; abundance: NA; CDR3aa: CASSLGTGSYEQYF; CDR3nt: TGTGCCAGCAGCTTAGGGACAGGGTCTTACGAGCAGTACTTC
d_gene: NA; j_gene: TRBJ2-2; v_gene: TRBV6-5; abundance: few; CDR3aa: CASSYSVGKAGELFF; CDR3nt: TGTGCCAGCAGTTACTCGGTCGGGAAGGCCGGGGAGCTGTTTTTT
d_gene: NA; j_gene: TRBJ1-5; v_gene: TRBV30; abundance: few; CDR3aa: CAWSRLAGNQPQHF; CDR3nt: TGTGCCTGGAGTAGGTTGGCAGGGAATCAGCCCCAGCATTTT
d_gene: NA; j_gene: TRBJ2-7; v_gene: TRBV5-5; abundance: NA; CDR3aa: CASSLAAAVSYEQYF; CDR3nt: TGTGCCAGCAGCTTGGCGGCAGCGGTCTCCTACGAGCAGTACTTC
d_gene: TRBD1; j_gene: TRBJ2-1; v_gene: TRBV6-5; abundance: few; CDR3aa: CASSYGGQGGNEQFF; CDR3nt: TGTGCCAGCAGTTACGGGGGACAGGGTGGCAATGAGCAGTTCTTC
d_gene: TRBD2; j_gene: TRBJ2-1; v_gene: TRBV6-5; abundance: few; CDR3aa: CASSYSGLAGANEQFF; CDR3nt: TGTGCCAGCAGTTACTCCGGACTAGCGGGAGCTAATGAGCAGTTCTTC
d_gene: NA; j_gene: TRBJ1-4; v_gene: TRBV6-1; abundance: NA; CDR3aa: CASSEGGGHHEKLFF; CDR3nt: TGTGCCAGCAGTGAAGGAGGGGGTCACCATGAAAAACTGTTTTTT
d_gene: NA; j_gene: TRBJ1-5; v_gene: TRBV7-8; abundance: few; CDR3aa: CASSPVRGGNQPQHF; CDR3nt: TGTGCCAGCAGCCCCGTAAGGGGAGGGAATCAGCCCCAGCATTTT
d_gene: NA; j_gene: TRBJ2-7; v_gene: TRBV27; abundance: few; CDR3aa: CASSLRPYEQYF; CDR3nt: TGTGCCAGCAGTTTGCGGCCCTACGAGCAGTACTTC
d_gene: NA; j_gene: TRBJ1-1; v_gene: TRBV28; abundance: NA; CDR3aa: CASSSPDRKAEAFF; CDR3nt: TGTGCCAGCAGCTCCCCCGACAGGAAGGCTGAAGCTTTCTTT
d_gene: TRBD1; j_gene: TRBJ2-3; v_gene: TRBV18; abundance: NA; CDR3aa: CASSPETGIDTQYF; CDR3nt: TGTGCCAGCTCACCAGAGACAGGGATAGATACGCAGTATTTT
d_gene: NA; j_gene: TRBJ2-7; v_gene: TRBV27; abundance: few; CDR3aa: CASSFVGGYEQYF; CDR3nt: TGTGCCAGCAGTTTCGTCGGCGGCTACGAGCAGTACTTC
d_gene: NA; j_gene: TRBJ2-7; v_gene: TRBV7-9; abundance: NA; CDR3aa: CASSLTGLEQYF; CDR3nt: TGTGCCAGCAGCTTAACCGGACTGGAGCAGTACTTC
d_gene: NA; j_gene: TRBJ2-7; v_gene: TRBV27; abundance: few; CDR3aa: CASSTSYEQYF; CDR3nt: TGTGCCAGCAGTACTTCCTACGAGCAGTACTTC
d_gene: TRBD1; j_gene: TRBJ1-1; v_gene: TRBV5-1; abundance: NA; CDR3aa: CASSVGQSLGEAFF; CDR3nt: TGCGCCAGCAGCGTGGGACAGAGTCTAGGTGAAGCTTTCTTT
d_gene: TRBD1; j_gene: TRBJ2-1; v_gene: TRBV7-7; abundance: NA; CDR3aa: CASSEQGARHNEQFF; CDR3nt: TGTGCTAGCAGCGAACAGGGGGCGCGTCACAATGAGCAGTTCTTC
d_gene: TRBD2; j_gene: TRBJ2-7; v_gene: TRBV28; abundance: few; CDR3aa: CASSKGLVSYEQYF; CDR3nt: TGTGCCAGCAGTAAAGGACTAGTATCCTACGAGCAGTACTTC
d_gene: NA; j_gene: TRBJ2-5; v_gene: TRBV7-6; abundance: few; CDR3aa: CASSCSGTGLSGPKETQYF; CDR3nt: TGTGCCAGCAGCTGTAGCGGGACAGGGTTGAGTGGCCCGAAAGAGACCCAGTACTTC
d_gene: TRBD2; j_gene: TRBJ2-2; v_gene: TRBV19; abundance: few; CDR3aa: CASSWTSGTGELFF; CDR3nt: TGTGCCAGTAGCTGGACTAGCGGCACCGGGGAGCTGTTTTTT
d_gene: NA; j_gene: TRBJ2-7; v_gene: TRBV6-1; abundance: NA; CDR3aa: CASSGPSGTVGEQYF; CDR3nt: TGTGCCAGCAGTGGCCCCTCAGGTACGGTAGGCGAGCAGTACTTC
d_gene: TRBD2; j_gene: TRBJ2-5; v_gene: TRBV28; abundance: NA; CDR3aa: CASSPLAGVGTQYF; CDR3nt: TGTGCCAGCAGTCCTCTAGCGGGAGTCGGGACCCAGTACTTC
d_gene: NA; j_gene: TRBJ2-7; v_gene: TRBV7-7; abundance: NA; CDR3aa: CASSLPASAEPITYEQYF; CDR3nt: TGTGCCAGCAGCCTCCCCGCTAGCGCGGAACCCATAACCTACGAGCAGTACTTC
d_gene: TRBD1; j_gene: TRBJ2-1; v_gene: TRBV5-1; abundance: NA; CDR3aa: CASSPSGTGEQFF; CDR3nt: TGCGCCAGCAGCCCTTCCGGGACAGGGGAGCAGTTCTTC
d_gene: NA; j_gene: TRBJ1-5; v_gene: TRBV28; abundance: NA; CDR3aa: CASSFQGDQPQHF; CDR3nt: TGTGCCAGCAGTTTCCAAGGGGATCAGCCCCAGCATTTT
d_gene: NA; j_gene: TRBJ1-5; v_gene: TRBV6-6; abundance: few; CDR3aa: CATLRVQGSQPQHF; CDR3nt: TGTGCCACCTTACGGGTGCAGGGAAGTCAGCCCCAGCATTTT
d_gene: NA; j_gene: TRBJ1-1; v_gene: TRBV5-5; abundance: few; CDR3aa: CASSSSGSYYEAFF; CDR3nt: TGTGCCAGCAGCTCCTCAGGGTCTTACTATGAAGCTTTCTTT
d_gene: NA; j_gene: TRBJ2-7; v_gene: TRBV6-5; abundance: NA; CDR3aa: CASSYERSSYEQYF; CDR3nt: TGTGCCAGCAGTTACGAGCGGAGCTCCTACGAGCAGTACTTC
d_gene: NA; j_gene: TRBJ2-7; v_gene: TRBV1; abundance: few; CDR3aa: CTSSRTSGRPSYEQYF; CDR3nt: TGCACCAGCAGCAGGACTAGCGGGAGACCCTCCTACGAGCAGTACTTC
d_gene: TRBD1; j_gene: TRBJ2-5; v_gene: TRBV7-2; abundance: few; CDR3aa: CASTRTGLETQYF; CDR3nt: TGTGCCAGCACCCGGACAGGGTTAGAGACCCAGTACTTC